These 32 T cell receptor beta chains share one sample of origin, sequenced in a study of metastatic and nonmetastatic thyroid tumors. No treatment of any kind had been given to any patient before thyroid surgery. Through MiXCR, TCRdb re-clonotyped the PCR reads. The sample carries about 12,000 clones, around 21% recorded once. Material for sequencing was adjacent normal tissue. The receptors shown here come from a female donor with papillary thyroid cancer or a benign thyroid nodule (not recorded which). Some clones in this sample may be carry-over from other donors' samples.

This clone was detected many times. The gene calls are TRBV18 and TRBJ1-1; perhaps TRBD1 as D (6 bases). CDR3 length: 15 residues. Germline lookup yields CDR1 KGHSH and CDR2 LQKENI. The V end lost 2 bases, the J end lost 4 bases, and 14 bases lay between the germline ends. The CDR3 DNA reads as TGTGCCAGCTCACCAGTCTCAGGGGTGGCCACTGAAGCTTTCTTT. Residues: CASSPVSGVATEAFF.

In its sample, this clone is medium-sized (0.01 to 0.1%). V usage is TRBV5-1 and J usage is TRBJ2-2; 11 positions agree with TRBD1. This CDR3 has 18 amino acids. After removal of 4 bases from V and 4 bases from J, the junction contained 12 bases not matched to a gene. Germline CDR1 and CDR2: SGHRS and YFSETQ. The CDR3: CASSPPGQGEYSTGELFF. CDR3 sequence (DNA): TGCGCCAGCAGCCCCCCGGGACAGGGGGAATACTCCACCGGGGAGCTGTTTTTT.

This clone was picked up a small number of times. V usage is TRBV15 and J usage is TRBJ2-7; D may be TRBD1 (6 bases). The germline V gene encodes CDR1 LNHNV and CDR2 YYDKDF (reference sequence). This CDR3 has 14 residues. The ends were cut back, 2 bases at V and 7 bases at J, with 15 bases in the middle. For the CDR3, the DNA is TGTGCCACCAGCAGATCGGGACACATTAGTGAGCAGTACTTC. It translates to CATSRSGHISEQYF.

This clone has more than one count but fewer than ten. The chain recombines TRBV20-1 with TRBJ2-7; possible D gene TRBD1, 6 bases. The CDR3 totals 12 residues. The V gene's germline CDR1 is DFQATT and CDR2 SNEGSKA (reference sequence). V lost 5 bases, J lost 6 bases, and 14 bases lay in between. CDR3 nucleotides: TGCAGTGCTGGGAGAGACAGGCGCGAGCAGTACTTC. Its translation is CSAGRDRREQYF.

The chain uses TRBV5-1 and TRBJ2-7; 8 positions match TRBD1. The CDR3 runs to 13 residues. With V trimmed by 5 bases and J by 4 bases, 5 bases remained unmatched. Germline assignment: CDR1 SGHRS and CDR2 YFSETQ. The CDR3 reads CASSFNRGYEQYF. CDR3 in DNA: TGCGCCAGCAGTTTTAACAGGGGGTACGAGCAGTACTTC.

V usage is TRBV6-1 and J usage is TRBJ2-2; D not resolved. This CDR3 is built from 15 residues. CDR1 is MNHNS, CDR2 SASEGT, per germline. Trimming left V 5 bases short and J 0 bases short, with 10 bases between. As DNA, the CDR3 is TGTGCCAGCAGTCCGCGGACGGCGAACACCGGGGAGCTGTTTTTT. It translates to CASSPRTANTGELFF.

Details on this clone: At one boundary the junction diverges from the germline segment, which might be a read error. The chain carries TRBV12-3 or TRBV12-4 and TRBJ2-3, with D possibly matching TRBD1 (5 bases). This CDR3 region has 16 residues. The CDR3 sequence: CAISFCDSPTTDTQYF. The CDR3 bases are TGTGCCATCAGTTTTTGTGACAGTCCCACCACAGATACGCAGTATTTT.

The table lists this clone with a few counts. One end of the junction varies from germline; a read error may be responsible. The gene calls are TRBV14 and TRBJ1-2; 8 bases align to TRBD1. Germline assignment: CDR1 SGHDN and CDR2 FVKESK. CDR3 size: 15 residues. CDR3 nucleotides: TGTGCCAGCAGCGAAGAAGAGACAGGGGTCAATGGCTACACCTTC. Protein: CASSEEETGVNGYTF.

This clone is medium-sized in the sample. The chain combines TRBV27 with TRBJ2-7; 9 nucleotides agree with TRBD2. Germline V gene data show CDR1 as MNHEY and CDR2 as SMNVEV (reference sequence). The CDR3 is 15 amino acids. The ends lost 6 bases at V and 0 bases at J; junction bases unmatched: 6. In DNA, the CDR3 is TGTGCCAGCAGAATTAGCGGGGGAAGCTCCTACGAGCAGTACTTC. Its translation: CASRISGGSSYEQYF.

Many counts were recorded for this clone. The chain joins TRBV4-2 to TRBJ2-1; 7 positions agree with TRBD2. V shed 0 bases, J shed 6 bases, and the junction held 8 bases outside the gene matches. Germline V gene sequence: CDR1 LGHNA, CDR2 YNFKEQ. The CDR3 sequence is 16 residues long. CDR3 bases: TGTGCCAGCAGCCAAGATACGGGGGGTGGGGTCAATGAGCAGTTCTTC. Residues: CASSQDTGGGVNEQFF.

In its sample, this clone was seen a few times. A clone one base away is much larger, so this may be a read error. The V and J genes are TRBV4-1 and TRBJ2-5; D possibly uses TRBD1 or TRBD2 (5 bases each). Germline-derived CDR1 and CDR2 are MGHRA and YSYEKL. Trimming stripped 0 bases from V and 6 bases from J, with 20 bases between. CDR3 length: 17 amino acids. The CDR3 protein is CASSQDIRTWTWKTQYF. CDR3 DNA: TGCGCCAGCAGCCAAGATATCAGGACATGGACTTGGAAGACCCAGTACTTC.

This clone was recorded at least ten times. The rearrangement joins TRBV4-1 to TRBJ1-1; possibly TRBD1 for D (6 bases). The germline V and J ends were trimmed by 5 bases and 3 bases, with 10 bases remaining between them. Germline CDR1 reads MGHRA; CDR2 reads YSYEKL. The CDR3 is 13 residues long. CDR3 DNA sequence: TGCGCCAGCAGCTTCAGGGGTTACACTGAAGCTTTCTTT. It yields the protein CASSFRGYTEAFF.

In nucleotides, the CDR3 is TGTGCCAGCAGTTTAATCGCCGGCACAGATACGCAGTATTTT. Residues: CASSLIAGTDTQYF. The rearrangement uses TRBV28 and TRBJ2-3; D not certain. The ends were cut back, 2 bases at V and 1 base at J, with 7 bases in the middle. Germline V lookup: CDR1 MDHEN, CDR2 SYDVKM. This CDR3 region has 14 residues.

This clone is categorized as medium-sized. J is TRBJ1-1 and V is TRBV5-1; D not resolved. V dropped 1 base and J dropped 1 base, with 5 bases sitting between them. The CDR3 runs 13 residues. Per the germline V gene, CDR1 is SGHRS and CDR2 is YFSETQ. The CDR3 DNA sequence: TGCGCCAGCAGCTTGCGAGGGAACACTGAAGCTTTCTTT. Residues: CASSLRGNTEAFF.

This chain connects TRBV24-1 to TRBJ1-2; 7 positions match TRBD1. V shed 9 bases and J 0 bases; nucleotides not matched to a gene: 12. The CDR3 has 16 residues. Looked up from germline, CDR1 is KGHDR and CDR2 is SFDVKD. CDR3 residues: CATEQGQTKSNYGYTF. CDR3 nucleotides: TGTGCCACCGAACAGGGACAGACAAAATCTAACTATGGCTACACCTTC.

This clone was picked up a small number of times. Relative to the germline gene, one junction end is altered; a read error may explain this. This sequence joins TRBV28 and TRBJ1-1; D call uncertain. Germline-derived CDR1 and CDR2 are MDHEN and SYDVKM. This CDR3 is 14 amino acids long. In DNA, the CDR3 is TGTGCCACCGGCCCTGGTAGACTCAACACTGGAGCTTTCTTT. This sequence encodes CATGPGRLNTGAFF.

This clone was detected ten times or more. V usage is TRBV4-1 and J usage is TRBJ2-3; either TRBD1 or TRBD2 may supply D (6 bases each). Per the germline V gene, CDR1 is MGHRA and CDR2 is YSYEKL. CDR3 length: 16 amino acids. The V end lost 0 bases, the J end lost 0 bases, and 10 bases lay between the germline ends. This CDR3 is CASSQDWGASTDTQYF. The CDR3 nucleotides read TGCGCCAGCAGCCAAGACTGGGGGGCCAGCACAGATACGCAGTATTTT.

This clone is classed as medium-sized (0.01 to 0.1%). This chain links TRBV6-1 with TRBJ1-6; no clear D. The CDR3 sequence is 16 residues long. Trimming removed 6 bases at V and 2 bases at J, with 14 bases between. Germline V lookup: CDR1 MNHNS, CDR2 SASEGT. This CDR3 is CASSRDRMAYNSPLHF. Here the CDR3 DNA reads TGTGCCAGCAGCCGTGACCGGATGGCCTATAATTCACCCCTCCACTTT.

Sample share makes this clone medium-sized. The J gene is TRBJ1-1, the V gene TRBV12-3 or TRBV12-4, with 9 bases that match TRBD1. This CDR3 spans 16 amino acids. V was pared by 4 bases and J by 4 bases, with 10 bases of the junction left unmatched. The CDR3 DNA reads as TGTGCCAGCAGTTACACCGGGACAGGGATGAGCACTGAAGCTTTCTTT. This translates into CASSYTGTGMSTEAFF.

This clone has a count of ten or more. The V gene is TRBV5-1, the J gene TRBJ2-3; 8 bases line up with TRBD2. The germline V gene has CDR1 SGHRS and CDR2 YFSETQ. There are 19 residues in the CDR3. With V trimmed by 4 bases and J by 0 bases, 16 bases remained unmatched. This chain's CDR3 is CASSPGASGPHGSTDTQYF. Written as DNA, the CDR3 is TGCGCCAGCAGCCCGGGGGCTAGCGGGCCCCATGGGAGCACAGATACGCAGTATTTT.

The sample holds many counts of this clone. The genes are TRBV24-1 and TRBJ2-2, with TRBD2 matching 10 bases. The CDR3 is 18 residues long. Trimming took 0 bases from V and 7 from J; bases not matched to a gene: 10. Looked up from germline, CDR1 is KGHDR and CDR2 is SFDVKD. The CDR3 is CATSDLQPGLASVGELFF. The CDR3 DNA reads as TGTGCCACCAGTGATTTGCAACCGGGACTAGCGTCCGTCGGGGAGCTGTTTTTT.

Only a few counts were recorded for this clone. CDR3 sequence: CASSRGGHEQYF. The CDR3 nucleotides read TGTGCCAGCAGTCGGGGGGGCCACGAGCAGTACTTC. The J gene is TRBJ2-7, the V gene TRBV2; TRBD2 agrees at 8 bases. The V gene's germline CDR1 is SNHLY and CDR2 FYNNEI. CDR3 length: 12 residues. Trimming cost V 5 bases and J 5 bases; bases outside gene matches: 2.

This clone has a count of ten or more. The chain employs TRBV4-1 and TRBJ2-1; no clear D. The CDR3 loop spans 13 amino acids. Per germline, CDR1 MGHRA and CDR2 YSYEKL. V lost 4 bases and J lost 4, with 8 bases in between. The CDR3 loop is CASSRGKYNEQFF. CDR3 in DNA: TGCGCCAGCAGCCGAGGCAAATACAATGAGCAGTTCTTC.

About this clone: This specimen includes other DNA sequences encoding the same CDR3. This chain joins TRBV6-2 or TRBV6-3 and TRBJ2-7, with D unresolved. Germline V gene lookup returns CDR1 MNHEY and CDR2 SVGEGT. V gave up 4 bases and J gave up 2 bases, with 9 bases separating them. The CDR3 covers 13 residues. Here the CDR3 reads CASSLDAPYEQYF. CDR3 bases: TGTGCCAGCAGTTTGGACGCCCCCTACGAGCAGTACTTC.

At least ten counts were recorded for this clone. The V gene is TRBV20-1, the J gene TRBJ2-1; D ambiguous. The germline V and J ends were trimmed by 5 bases and 6 bases, with 17 bases remaining between them. The CDR3 runs 14 residues. The germline CDR1 and CDR2 sequences are DFQATT and SNEGSKA (reference sequence). The CDR3 DNA reads TGCAGTGCTCCACCGACTGGACCCCGCAATGAGCAGTTCTTC. Translated, it gives CSAPPTGPRNEQFF.

This clone was counted ten times or more. J is TRBJ1-2 and V is TRBV18, with no clear D. The germline V gene has CDR1 KGHSH and CDR2 LQKENI. The CDR3 length is 13 residues. V dropped 6 bases and J dropped 2 bases, with 10 bases sitting between them. For the CDR3, the DNA is TGTGCCAGCTCTCTGGACGGAAACTATGGCTACACCTTC. It translates to CASSLDGNYGYTF.

This clone was picked up a small number of times. The genes are TRBV15 and TRBJ1-5; TRBD1 is a possible D gene (5 bases). The CDR3 is 16 residues long. V lost 0 bases and J 4 bases, leaving 13 bases between the germline ends. The V gene's germline CDR1 is LNHNV and CDR2 YYDKDF (reference sequence). CDR3 sequence (DNA): TGTGCCACCAGCAGAGAGCAGGGAGGGAGAAATCAGCCCCAGCATTTT. Translation gives CATSREQGGRNQPQHF.

This chain joins TRBV20-1 and TRBJ1-5; D remains ambiguous. V lost 1 base, J lost 7 bases, and 17 bases lay in between. The CDR3 runs to 15 residues. Germline assignment: CDR1 DFQATT and CDR2 SNEGSKA (reference sequence). CDR3 amino acids: CSARARGLVRQPQHF. CDR3 sequence (DNA): TGCAGTGCTAGAGCTCGGGGTTTGGTAAGGCAGCCCCAGCATTTT.

This clone was seen a handful of times. The genes are TRBV6-1 and TRBJ2-7; tentatively, D is TRBD2 (6 bases). The CDR3 is 15 amino acids. Trimming removed 6 bases at V and 5 bases at J, with 20 bases between. The germline gives CDR1 MNHNS, CDR2 SASEGT. The CDR3 DNA sequence: TGTGCCAGCAGGGAGTCCTTGGAGGGTTGGAACGAGCAGTACTTC. Translation: CASRESLEGWNEQYF.

This clone turned up a few times. V is TRBV7-9 and J is TRBJ1-1; D is ambiguous. Germline CDR1 SEHNR, CDR2 FQNEAQ (reference sequence). This CDR3 contains 11 residues. V lost 1 base, J lost 5 bases, and 2 bases lay in between. CDR3 DNA sequence: TGTGCCAGCAGCTTAGAGACTGAAGCTTTCTTT. Residues: CASSLETEAFF.

This rearrangement joins TRBV11-2 to TRBJ2-3; 15 bases fit TRBD2. Germline-derived CDR1 and CDR2 are SGHAT and FQNNGV. The CDR3 spans 17 residues. Trimming took 5 bases from V and 3 from J; bases not matched to a gene: 6. The CDR3 sequence: CASSHAGTSGRTDTQYF. The DNA for the CDR3 is TGTGCCAGCAGCCACGCGGGGACTAGCGGGAGGACAGATACGCAGTATTTT.

This clone was seen at least ten times. The chain joins TRBV7-2 to TRBJ2-1, with D possibly matching TRBD2 (5 bases). This CDR3 region has 13 residues. Trimming pared 5 bases from V and 7 bases from J, leaving 12 bases between. Germline V gene lookup returns CDR1 SGHTA and CDR2 FQGNSA. CDR3: CASSSPWTNEQFF. CDR3 bases: TGTGCCAGCAGCAGCCCGTGGACTAATGAGCAGTTCTTC.